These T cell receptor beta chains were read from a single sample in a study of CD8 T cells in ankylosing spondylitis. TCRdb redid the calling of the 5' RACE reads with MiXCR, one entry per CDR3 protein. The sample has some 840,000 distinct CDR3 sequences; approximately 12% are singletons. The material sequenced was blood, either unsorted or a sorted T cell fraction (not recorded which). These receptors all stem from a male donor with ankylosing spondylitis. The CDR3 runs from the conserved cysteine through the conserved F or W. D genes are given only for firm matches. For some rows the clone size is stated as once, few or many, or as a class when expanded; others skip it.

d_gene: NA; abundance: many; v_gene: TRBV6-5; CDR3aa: CASSYQSSGANVLTF
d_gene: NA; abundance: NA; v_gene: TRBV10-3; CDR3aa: CAISKTGSADTQYF
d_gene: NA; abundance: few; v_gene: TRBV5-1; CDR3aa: CASQHDQGWEVYGYTF
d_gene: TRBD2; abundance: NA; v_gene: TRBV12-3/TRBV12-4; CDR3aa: CASSYAGGLTDTQYF
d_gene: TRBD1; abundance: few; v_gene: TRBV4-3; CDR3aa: CASSQVRTGGFHGELFF
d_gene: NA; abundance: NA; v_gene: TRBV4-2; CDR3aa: CASSQDVSSSYEQYF
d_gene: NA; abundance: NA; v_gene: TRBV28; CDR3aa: CASGSTVETQYF
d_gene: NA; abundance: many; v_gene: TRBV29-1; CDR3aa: CSVDRGASQETQYF
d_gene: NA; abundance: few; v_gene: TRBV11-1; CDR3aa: CASSLTELVYEQYF
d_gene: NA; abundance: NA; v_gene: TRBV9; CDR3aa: CASSSLRSYGELFF
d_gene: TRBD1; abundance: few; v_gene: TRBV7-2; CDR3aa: CASSVGTGGGQVYGYTF
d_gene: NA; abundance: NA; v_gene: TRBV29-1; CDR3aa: CSVEGIGGGREKLFF
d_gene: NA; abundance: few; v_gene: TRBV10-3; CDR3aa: CAARGTLLRGYGYTF
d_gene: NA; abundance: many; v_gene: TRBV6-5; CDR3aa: CASRRGDTQYF
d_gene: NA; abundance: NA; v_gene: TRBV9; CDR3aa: CASSQTLPGRNYGYTF
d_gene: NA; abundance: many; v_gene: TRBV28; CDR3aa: CAIRHRRTYEQYF
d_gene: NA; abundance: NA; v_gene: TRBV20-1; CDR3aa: CGVGPRLEAFF
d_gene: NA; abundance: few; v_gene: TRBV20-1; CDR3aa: CSASSSTYEQYF
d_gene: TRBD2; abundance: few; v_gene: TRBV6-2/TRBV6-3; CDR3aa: CASTRGGVWNEQFF
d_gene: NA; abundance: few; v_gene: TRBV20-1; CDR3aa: CSARDRVFGAGELFF
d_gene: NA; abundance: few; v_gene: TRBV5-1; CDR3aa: CASRSGAGEKLFF
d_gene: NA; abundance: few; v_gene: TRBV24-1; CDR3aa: CATSDDYKETQYF
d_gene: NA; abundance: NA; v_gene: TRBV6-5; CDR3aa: CASSQHTGTLTNTGELFF
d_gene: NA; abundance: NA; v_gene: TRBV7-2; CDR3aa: CASSSGQASPEAFF
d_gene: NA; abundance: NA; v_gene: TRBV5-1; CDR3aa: CASSLPGGNNEQFF
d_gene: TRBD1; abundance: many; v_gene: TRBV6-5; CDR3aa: CASSYSWTGYQPQHF
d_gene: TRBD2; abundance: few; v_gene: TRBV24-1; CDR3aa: CATSETSGSTDTQYF
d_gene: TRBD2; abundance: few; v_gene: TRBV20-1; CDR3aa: CSAGPGAGSIYEQYF
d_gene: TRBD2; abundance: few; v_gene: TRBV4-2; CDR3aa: CASSQAYLAGDSYEQYF
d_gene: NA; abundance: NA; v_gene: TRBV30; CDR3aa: CAWKLRVPNTEAFF
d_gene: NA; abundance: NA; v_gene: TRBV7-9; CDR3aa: CASSLQAVVNEQFF
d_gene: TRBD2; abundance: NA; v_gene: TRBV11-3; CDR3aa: CASSFSGTSTDTQYF
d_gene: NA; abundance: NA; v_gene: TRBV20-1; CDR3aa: CSASRGRSLETQYF
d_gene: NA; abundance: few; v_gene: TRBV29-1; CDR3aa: CSVEGAYYGYTF
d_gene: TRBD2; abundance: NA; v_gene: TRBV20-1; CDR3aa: CCASQILAGDSTDTQYF
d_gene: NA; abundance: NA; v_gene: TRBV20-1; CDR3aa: CSASVWHEQYF
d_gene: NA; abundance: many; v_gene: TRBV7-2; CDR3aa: CASSLMGAYQPQHF
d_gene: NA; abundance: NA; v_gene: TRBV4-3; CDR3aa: CASSQEGGSMNGELFF
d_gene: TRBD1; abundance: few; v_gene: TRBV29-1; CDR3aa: CSASGGKRDTQYF
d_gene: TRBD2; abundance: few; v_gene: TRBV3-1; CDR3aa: CATEKGLAGGVEQFF
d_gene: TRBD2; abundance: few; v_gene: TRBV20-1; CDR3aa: CSAGGLAGSPERNEQFF
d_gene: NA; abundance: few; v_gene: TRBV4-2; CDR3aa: CASSQGQGASEIEQFF
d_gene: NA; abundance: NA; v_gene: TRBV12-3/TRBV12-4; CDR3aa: CASSPPTLQGIGNTIYF
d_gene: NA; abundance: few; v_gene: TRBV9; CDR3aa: CASSLASRTEQFF